Each of the 26 T cell receptor beta chains below was sequenced from the same sample in a study of siplizumab effects on memory and regulatory T cells. The repertoire was sequenced with immunoSEQ multiplex PCR; TCRdb's copy has only in-frame clones and lacks some. Here the sample spans about 100,000 clones, about 92% being singletons. The sample consisted of Tregs sorted from blood. The receptors stem from a human donor in good health.

The rearrangement joins TRBV5-1 to TRBJ2-2; no clear D gene. From germline, CDR1 is SGHRS and CDR2 YFSETQ. The V gene lost 4 bases and the J gene lost 9 bases, with 10 bases spanning the gap. CDR3 length: 12 residues. The CDR3 DNA reads TGCGCCAGCAGCGACCTCCACCGGGAGCTGTTTTTT. Amino acid sequence: CASSDLHRELFF.

CDR3 coding DNA: TGCGCCAGCAGCCAAGAATCGGGAGTGGTCAATGAGCAGTTCTTC. As protein: CASSQESGVVNEQFF. The genes are TRBV4-1 and TRBJ2-1; perhaps TRBD2 as D (6 bases). Germline-derived CDR1 and CDR2 are MGHRA and YSYEKL. V was cut by 0 bases and J by 6 bases, with 12 bases left in between. This CDR3 has 15 residues.

The V gene is TRBV19, the J gene TRBJ2-1, with D possibly matching TRBD2 (5 bases). This CDR3 contains 14 residues. The V and J ends lost 5 bases and 4 bases respectively, with 12 bases between them. Germline loops: CDR1 LNHDA, CDR2 SQIVND (reference sequence). CDR3 coding DNA: TGTGCCAGTAGTGGGTTAGCGAGATACAATGAGCAGTTCTTC. Residues: CASSGLARYNEQFF.

The rearrangement joins TRBV29-1 to TRBJ2-7; 10 positions agree with TRBD1. This CDR3 is built from 16 residues. The V and J ends lost 6 bases and 7 bases, in that order; junction bases with no gene match: 18. Germline CDR1 SQVTM, CDR2 ANQGSEA. CDR3 sequence: CSVTGTGDSPVGEQYF. CDR3 DNA sequence: TGCAGCGTAACCGGGACAGGGGACTCCCCGGTGGGAGAGCAGTACTTC.

This chain joins TRBV6-6 and TRBJ1-4; tentatively, D is TRBD1 (5 bases). V was cut by 7 bases and J by 5 bases, with 17 bases left in between. CDR1 and CDR2 (germline): MNHNY, SVGAGI (reference sequence). The CDR3 loop spans 15 amino acids. CDR3 amino acids: CASNYRGGDNEKLFF. Written as DNA, the CDR3 is TGTGCCAGCAACTATCGAGGAGGGGACAATGAAAAACTGTTTTTT.

This clone was seen a single time. The gene calls are TRBV19 and TRBJ2-1, with 7 bases lining up with TRBD2. CDR1 and CDR2 from the germline V gene are LNHDA and SQIVND (reference sequence). This CDR3 has 15 amino acids. V was clipped by 2 bases and J by 12 bases; unmatched bases: 13. CDR3 sequence reads: CASSIMGPGRGSQFF. CDR3 DNA sequence: TGTGCCAGTAGTATAATGGGCCCGGGGCGGGGGTCGCAGTTCTTC.

The rearrangement joins TRBV28 to TRBJ1-5; 7 bases line up with TRBD1. Losses at the gene ends were 3 bases for V and 6 bases for J; bases not matched to a gene: 5. Germline-derived CDR1 and CDR2 are MDHEN and SYDVKM. This CDR3 is built from 14 residues. The CDR3 DNA sequence: TGTGCCAGCAGTTTGTCAGGGGGGGGTCAGCCCCAGCATTTT. It encodes CASSLSGGGQPQHF.

The chain employs TRBV28 and TRBJ2-7; D is unresolved. Trimming took 6 bases from V and 6 from J, leaving 15 bases between them. The germline gives CDR1 MDHEN, CDR2 SYDVKM. The CDR3 is 13 residues long. The CDR3 here is CASSWPRRPEQYF. The CDR3 DNA reads TGTGCCAGCAGCTGGCCCCGTAGGCCCGAGCAGTACTTC.

The CDR3: CARSFCPGPAYEQYF. The CDR3 nucleotides are TGTGCCAGAAGCTTTTGTCCGGGACCCGCCTACGAGCAGTACTTC. This sequence joins TRBV7-5 and TRBJ2-7. TRBV7-5 is deemed a pseudogene. The CDR3 loop spans 15 amino acids.

V gene TRBV6-6 combines with J gene TRBJ1-3; D unresolved. Germline lookup yields CDR1 MNHNY and CDR2 SVGAGI (reference sequence). The V gene lost 3 bases and the J gene lost 4 bases, with 10 bases spanning the gap. This CDR3 has 14 residues. The CDR3 nucleotides read TGTGCCAGCAGTTATAATGGCGACGGAAACACCATATATTTT. As protein: CASSYNGDGNTIYF.

The chain uses TRBV7-6 and TRBJ1-1; TRBD1 matches at 7 bases. Germline V gene data show CDR1 as SGHVS and CDR2 as FNYEAQ. J gave up 4 bases and V 5 bases, and 7 bases lay outside the gene matches. This CDR3 comprises 14 residues. Here the CDR3 reads CASSPTGEGTEAFF. CDR3 nucleotide sequence: TGTGCCAGCAGCCCTACAGGGGAGGGCACTGAAGCTTTCTTT.

On this clone itself: Other DNA sequences of this sample code for an identical CDR3. V usage is TRBV5-1 and J usage is TRBJ2-2; 8 bases are a match to TRBD1. Germline CDR1 reads SGHRS; CDR2 reads YFSETQ. V gave up 7 bases and J gave up 13 bases; unmatched junction bases: 15. The CDR3 sequence is 14 residues long. For the CDR3, the DNA is TGCGCCAGCGCAACCACCGGAGGGACAGGAGGGCTGTTTTTT. This translates into CASATTGGTGGLFF.

This CDR3 reads CATSRDRWTSGSTDTQYF. The CDR3 nucleotides read TGTGCCACCAGCAGAGATCGATGGACTAGCGGGAGCACAGATACGCAGTATTTT. V and J are TRBV15 and TRBJ2-3; 11 nucleotides align to TRBD2. This CDR3 contains 18 residues. Germline V gene lookup returns CDR1 LNHNV and CDR2 YYDKDF (reference sequence). With 0 bases clipped from V and 0 bases from J, the junction kept 5 bases outside the gene matches. Looking up the rest from reference TRBV15 and TRBJ2-3 gives the full variable domain: DAMVIQNPRYQVTQFGKPVTLSCSQTLNHNVMYWYQQKSSQAPKLLFHYYDKDFNNEADTPDNFQSRRPNTSFCFLDIRSPGLGDTAMYLCATSRDRWTSGSTDTQYFGPGTRLTVL.

The chain has TRBV5-4 and TRBJ2-5; D possibly uses TRBD1 or TRBD2 (5 bases each). This CDR3 has 13 residues. The germline gives CDR1 SGHNT, CDR2 YYREEE (reference sequence). V lost 0 bases and J lost 6, with 9 bases in between. The CDR3 reads CASSLEPGQTQYF. In DNA form, the CDR3 reads TGTGCCAGCAGCTTGGAGCCGGGGCAGACCCAGTACTTC.

The chain couples TRBV28 to TRBJ1-5, with unresolved D. Germline lookup yields CDR1 MDHEN and CDR2 SYDVKM. V lost 5 bases and J lost 4, with 12 bases in between. The CDR3 contains 14 residues. Here the CDR3 reads CASSRNKPNQPQHF. CDR3 coding DNA: TGTGCCAGCAGTCGTAACAAGCCTAATCAGCCCCAGCATTTT.

V usage is TRBV7-9 and J usage is TRBJ2-1, with a weak D call TRBD2 (5 bases). The CDR3 contains 16 residues. Between the trimmed V and J ends, which lost 1 base and 0 bases, there was a span of 10 bases. Per germline, CDR1 SEHNR and CDR2 FQNEAQ (reference sequence). The DNA for the CDR3 is TGTGCCAGCAGCTTAGGGGTCGGGATCTCCTACAATGAGCAGTTCTTC. Its protein product is CASSLGVGISYNEQFF.

The gene calls are TRBV5-1 and TRBJ2-2; weak D call: TRBD2 (5 bases). Trimming took off 0 bases at V and 1 base at J, with 7 bases between the two ends. The CDR3 covers 15 residues. Per germline, CDR1 SGHRS and CDR2 YFSETQ. This CDR3 is CASSLDGLNTGELFF. The DNA for the CDR3 is TGCGCCAGCAGCTTGGACGGACTGAACACCGGGGAGCTGTTTTTT.

The chain couples TRBV11-2 to TRBJ2-3; D remains ambiguous. V was shortened by 0 bases and J by 6 bases, with 7 bases between the two germline ends. CDR1 and CDR2 (germline): SGHAT, FQNNGV. The CDR3 has 13 residues. The CDR3 sequence is CASSLDSRDTQYF. CDR3 coding DNA: TGTGCCAGCAGCTTAGACTCCCGGGATACGCAGTATTTT. The whole variable domain, filled in from reference TRBV11-2 and TRBJ2-3, reads EAGVAQSPRYKIIEKRQSVAFWCNPISGHATLYWYQQILGQGPKLLIQFQNNGVVDDSQLPKDRFSAERLKGVDSTLKIQPAKLEDSAVYLCASSLDSRDTQYFGPGTRLTVL.

This sequence joins TRBV5-1 and TRBJ2-1; D unresolved. This CDR3 contains 17 residues. V lost 2 bases, J lost 4 bases, and 19 bases lay in between. From germline, CDR1 is SGHRS and CDR2 YFSETQ. The CDR3 here is CASSFLRVLGSYNEQFF. The CDR3 region has the DNA TGCGCCAGCAGCTTTTTACGTGTCCTTGGCTCTTACAATGAGCAGTTCTTC.

This clone was counted once. This sequence joins TRBV27 and TRBJ2-3; 11 positions agree with TRBD2. This CDR3 is built from 12 residues. Unmatched junction bases numbered 5, after V lost 4 bases and J lost 14 bases. Germline V gene sequence: CDR1 MNHEY, CDR2 SMNVEV (reference sequence). The CDR3 DNA is TGTGCCAGCAGTTCCCAACTAGCGGGAGTGTATTTT. This translates into CASSSQLAGVYF.

The rearrangement links TRBV10-2 to TRBJ2-7; possible D gene TRBD1, 5 bases. Germline CDR1 and CDR2: WSHSY and SAAADI. The ends were cut back, 5 bases at V and 5 bases at J, with 13 bases in the middle. This CDR3 contains 13 residues. The CDR3 nucleotides are TGCGCCAGCAGTAGTCTCAGGGCCCACGAGCAGTACTTC. Protein: CASSSLRAHEQYF.

The V call is TRBV18, the J call TRBJ2-2; no definite D call. The germline V and J ends were trimmed by 0 bases and 4 bases, with 0 bases remaining between them. This CDR3 comprises 12 residues. Germline CDR1 KGHSH, CDR2 LQKENI. CDR3 coding DNA: TGTGCCAGCTCACCACCCACCGGGGAGCTGTTTTTT. Translation: CASSPPTGELFF.

This clone appeared once. The rearrangement uses TRBV9 and TRBJ1-4; D remains ambiguous. Germline V gene lookup returns CDR1 SGDLS and CDR2 YYNGEE. The CDR3 length is 18 residues. Trimming took off 4 bases at V and 4 bases at J, with 23 bases between the two ends. This chain's CDR3 is CASSRSNGELALNEKLFF. The CDR3 nucleotides read TGTGCCAGCAGCCGATCTAACGGGGAACTCGCACTTAATGAAAAACTGTTTTTT.

This clone was counted only a few times. CDR3 region: CSALRAYGYTF. The CDR3 nucleotides are TGCAGTGCTCTCCGGGCCTATGGCTACACCTTC. The chain uses TRBV20-1 and TRBJ1-2; unclear D gene. The germline V gene has CDR1 DFQATT and CDR2 SNEGSKA (reference sequence). This CDR3 has 11 amino acids. Trimming took off 5 bases at V and 4 bases at J, with 8 bases between the two ends.

The chain recombines TRBV18 with TRBJ2-6; no reliable D call. From germline, CDR1 is KGHSH and CDR2 LQKENI. Trimming shortened V by 6 bases and J by 1 base, and 13 bases separated the two germline ends. This CDR3 spans 16 amino acids. DNA of the CDR3: TGTGCCAGCTCCATTTACTGGGAATCTGGGGCCAACGTCCTGACTTTC. Translated, it gives CASSIYWESGANVLTF.

This chain joins TRBV30 and TRBJ1-5; D call uncertain. The CDR3 has 14 residues. Looked up from germline, CDR1 is GTSNPN and CDR2 is SVGIG (reference sequence). The ends were cut back, 1 base at V and 3 bases at J, with 10 bases in the middle. The CDR3, as DNA: TGTGCCTGGAGTGCGCAGGCTTACAATCAGCCCCAGCATTTT. Its translation: CAWSAQAYNQPQHF.